This TCR beta chain is drawn from a study of blood T cells in healthy people across ages. In terms of origin and age, donors were healthy Caucasian individuals from Russia aged about 6 to 95. Trimming removed 1 base from V and 5 bases from J; junction bases left unmatched: 8. This CDR3 contains 16 residues. Germline V gene sequence: CDR1 SGHTA, CDR2 FQGNSA. Together with a sample-barcoded 5' primer, a J-beta primer mix was included in a second PCR lasting about 6 to 11 cycles. TCRdb fed the 5' RACE reads into MiXCR, producing one record per CDR3 protein. The sample records more than 750,000 distinct CDR3 sequences, 25% to 35% being singletons. The sample holds a few counts of this clonotype. This same sample was also part of a study on T cells of mothers and their children. That work states: Normalized overlap was always slightly, never significantly, higher in related than unrelated mother-child pairs. The authors identified no persistent microchimeric T cell clones.

Material for sequencing was blood. The J gene is TRBJ2-7, the V gene TRBV7-2; 10 nucleotides agree with TRBD1. The sequence was obtained from a woman aged 40 to 50 in good health. The CDR3 loop reads CASSLVPGTGENEQYF. In DNA form, the CDR3 reads TGTGCCAGCAGCTTAGTTCCCGGGACAGGGGAGAACGAGCAGTACTTC. The full variable domain, rest sourced from reference TRBV7-2 and TRBJ2-7, is GAGVSQSPSNKVTEKGKDVELRCDPISGHTALYWYRQSLGQGLEFLIYFQGNSAPDKSGLPSDRFSAERTGGSVSTLTIQRTQQEDSAVYLCASSLVPGTGENEQYFGPGTRLTVT.